This passage covers 14 T cell receptor beta chains from one sample sequenced in a study of regulatory T cells in long-lasting Graves disease. Described time point: persistent/refractory GD, antithyroid drugs over 5 years with positive TRAb. PBMC-extracted RNA yielded the TCR library. CDR3 regions were amplified by Arm-PCR using iRepertoire HTBI primers to build TCR beta libraries. TCRdb re-called the multiplex PCR reads with MiXCR, one entry per CDR3 protein. The table shows 400,000 to 500,000 distinct CDR3 sequences, with around a fifth occurring only once. The sequencing here drew on peripheral blood mononuclear cells (PBMCs), taken when the disease was refractory, from a patient treated with antithyroid drugs. The receptors derive from a female donor with Graves disease.

Turning to this clonotype: The germline gene is not matched at one end of the junction; a read error may be the cause. V and J are TRBV5-1 and TRBJ2-2; 7 positions agree with TRBD2. The CDR3 contains 15 residues. The germline V gene encodes CDR1 SGHRS and CDR2 YFSETQ. CDR3 loop: CASSEEGGPTGELFF. CDR3 bases: TGTGCCAGCAGCGAGGAGGGAGGGCCCACCGGGGAGCTGTTTTTT.

The chain links TRBV10-2 to TRBJ1-4, with D tentatively TRBD1 (5 bases). Between the trimmed V and J ends, which lost 4 bases and 8 bases, there was a span of 14 bases. There are 14 residues in the CDR3. The germline gives CDR1 WSHSY, CDR2 SAAADI. CDR3 DNA sequence: TGCGCCAGCAGTGGGGCCAGGGCAGGGGAAAAACTGTTTTTT. The encoded protein is CASSGARAGEKLFF.

In its sample, this clonotype was seen many times. The V call is TRBV15, the J call TRBJ2-7; TRBD1 matches 9 bases. There are 15 residues in the CDR3. CDR1 is LNHNV, CDR2 YYDKDF, per germline (reference sequence). Trimming at V came to 1 base and at J to 2 bases, leaving 3 bases not matched to a gene. The CDR3 protein is CATSRGDRDTYEQYF. As DNA, the CDR3 is TGTGCCACCAGCAGAGGGGACAGGGACACCTACGAGCAGTACTTC.

The rearrangement uses TRBV6-5 and TRBJ2-7; 7 bases match TRBD2. Germline-derived CDR1 and CDR2 are MNHEY and SVGAGI. V gave up 4 bases and J gave up 4 bases; unmatched junction bases: 10. The CDR3 extends over 15 amino acids. CDR3 DNA: TGTGCCAGCAGTTCCGGGACTATTTCGCGATACGAGCAGTACTTC. Its translation is CASSSGTISRYEQYF.

This clonotype was seen a handful of times. V and J are TRBV3-1 and TRBJ2-7; D is perhaps TRBD2 (6 bases). This CDR3 has 16 residues. The V end was cut by 1 base, the J end by 0 bases, with 13 bases between. Germline V gives CDR1 LGHDT, CDR2 YNNKEL (reference sequence). The CDR3 nucleotides read TGTGCCAGCAGCCAAGTAGGAGGGAGGACCTCCTACGAGCAGTACTTC. Translating gives CASSQVGGRTSYEQYF.

In this sample, this clonotype turned up many times. The J gene is TRBJ2-2, the V gene TRBV6-1; maybe TRBD2 (5 bases). The CDR3 consists of 13 residues. Germline V gives CDR1 MNHNS, CDR2 SASEGT. The ends were cut back, 7 bases at V and 5 bases at J, with 11 bases in the middle. Here the CDR3 DNA reads TGTGCCAGCACAGCGGAGGCGACCGGGGAGCTGTTTTTT. This gives the protein CASTAEATGELFF.

Ten or more counts support this clonotype. The V gene is TRBV28, the J gene TRBJ2-6; D possibly corresponds to TRBD2 (6 bases). The V and J ends lost 6 bases and 2 bases respectively, with 11 bases between them. The CDR3 is 15 amino acids. From germline, CDR1 is MDHEN and CDR2 SYDVKM. CDR3: CASSFGGTGANVLTF. The CDR3 DNA follows: TGTGCCAGCAGCTTTGGAGGGACTGGGGCCAACGTCCTGACTTTC. The entire variable domain, with the rest obtained from reference TRBV28 and TRBJ2-6, is as follows: DVKVTQSSRYLVKRTGEKVFLECVQDMDHENMFWYRQDPGLGLRLIYFSYDVKMKEKGDIPEGYSVSREKKERFSLILESASTNQTSMYLCASSFGGTGANVLTFGAGSRLTVL.

This clonotype was found many times. The chain joins TRBV29-1 to TRBJ1-2; D may be TRBD1 (5 bases). Between the trimmed V and J ends, which lost 5 bases and 4 bases, there was a span of 20 bases. The CDR3 contains 15 residues. The germline CDR1 and CDR2 sequences are SQVTM and ANQGSEA. The CDR3 DNA sequence: TGCAGCGTTATTAAGGGGACGGACACACCCTATGGCTACACCTTC. Protein product: CSVIKGTDTPYGYTF.

The J gene is TRBJ2-7, the V gene TRBV20-1, with TRBD2 as a possible D gene (5 bases). The CDR3 runs 12 residues. Germline V lookup: CDR1 DFQATT, CDR2 SNEGSKA (reference sequence). V was clipped by 6 bases and J by 5 bases, with 14 bases between them. Here the CDR3 reads CSAAWGDNEQYF. Here the CDR3 DNA reads TGCAGTGCCGCATGGGGAGACAACGAGCAGTACTTC.

The chain recombines TRBV15 with TRBJ1-4, with D possibly matching TRBD1 (5 bases). Trimming pared 3 bases from V and 4 bases from J, leaving 15 bases between. CDR1 and CDR2 (germline): LNHNV, YYDKDF (reference sequence). CDR3 length: 16 amino acids. The CDR3 DNA follows: TGTGCCACCAGCAGGCACGGGACGGTGATTAATGAAAAACTGTTTTTT. This sequence encodes CATSRHGTVINEKLFF.

CDR3 amino acids: CATSTGTATYEQYF. The CDR3 nucleotides are TGTGCCACCAGCACTGGGACAGCTACCTACGAGCAGTACTTC. The chain has TRBV15 and TRBJ2-7, with TRBD1 identical over 7 bases. The CDR3 has 14 residues. V was pared by 4 bases and J by 2 bases, with 5 bases of the junction left unmatched. Germline values: CDR1 LNHNV, CDR2 YYDKDF (reference sequence).

This clonotype has a handful of counts. This chain links TRBV20-1 with TRBJ2-1; D gene ambiguous. This CDR3 has 12 amino acids. CDR1 is DFQATT, CDR2 SNEGSKA, per germline (reference sequence). V was shortened by 2 bases and J by 10 bases, with 12 bases between the two germline ends. CDR3 nucleotides: TGCAGTGCTAGAAAATCCGTGGGGGAGCAGTTCTTC. Its translation is CSARKSVGEQFF.

This clonotype showed up many times. The rearrangement joins TRBV7-2 to TRBJ2-4, with D hard to call. The CDR3 is 17 residues long. Deletions cut 2 bases from V and 0 bases from J, with 14 bases between. Germline assignment: CDR1 SGHTA and CDR2 FQGNSA. CDR3 loop: CASSLSPRIQAKNIQYF. The CDR3 DNA sequence: TGTGCCAGCAGCTTATCCCCGAGGATCCAAGCCAAAAACATTCAGTACTTC.

Of note for this clonotype: A junction boundary mismatches the germline segment, possibly from a read error. The chain uses TRBV28 and TRBJ2-1; D is ambiguous. Per germline, CDR1 MDHEN and CDR2 SYDVKM. This CDR3 region has 14 residues. Here the CDR3 reads CASSLADPPNEQFF. The DNA of the CDR3 is TGTGCCAGCAGTTTAGCGGATCCTCCCAATGAACAGTTCTTC.